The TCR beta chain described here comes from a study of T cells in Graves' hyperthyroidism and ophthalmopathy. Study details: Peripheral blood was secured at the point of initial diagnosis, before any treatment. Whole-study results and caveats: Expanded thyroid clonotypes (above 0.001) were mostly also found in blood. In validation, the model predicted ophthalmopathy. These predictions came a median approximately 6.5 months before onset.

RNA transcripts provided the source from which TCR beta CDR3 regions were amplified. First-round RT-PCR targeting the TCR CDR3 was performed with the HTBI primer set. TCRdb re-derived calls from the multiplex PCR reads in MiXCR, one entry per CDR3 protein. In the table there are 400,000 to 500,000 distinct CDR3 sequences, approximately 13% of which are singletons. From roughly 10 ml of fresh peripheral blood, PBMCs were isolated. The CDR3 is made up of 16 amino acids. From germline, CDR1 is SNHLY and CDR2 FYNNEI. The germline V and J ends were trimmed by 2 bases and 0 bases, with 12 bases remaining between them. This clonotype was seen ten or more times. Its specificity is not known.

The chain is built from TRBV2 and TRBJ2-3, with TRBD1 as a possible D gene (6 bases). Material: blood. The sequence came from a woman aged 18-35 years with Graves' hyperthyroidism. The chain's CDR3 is CASSEQGGTSTDTQYF. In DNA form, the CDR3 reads TGTGCCAGCAGTGAACAAGGGGGTACTAGCACAGATACGCAGTATTTT.